The T cell receptor (beta chain) under discussion was sequenced for a study of OX40 agonist ivuxolimab in advanced cancers. Germline CDR1 and CDR2: SGHRS and YFSETQ. The CDR3 length is 13 residues. Trimming took off 0 bases at V and 6 bases at J, with 10 bases between the two ends. This clone was recorded a few times. Profiled with immunoSEQ multiplex PCR; TCRdb holds only in-frame clones, not every one. Seen here are 55,000 to 70,000 clones, over 70% observed once, and the top ten hold more than 1%. This chain connects TRBV5-1 to TRBJ2-7; D not resolved. This receptor was identified in an adult with an advanced solid tumor such as melanoma, head and neck, liver or kidney cancer. The sample here was CD4+ or CD8+ T cells sorted from blood, taken in a trial of the OX40 agonist ivuxolimab. Here the CDR3 reads CASSLGNWGEQYF. As DNA, the CDR3 is TGCGCCAGCAGCTTGGGAAACTGGGGCGAGCAGTACTTC.